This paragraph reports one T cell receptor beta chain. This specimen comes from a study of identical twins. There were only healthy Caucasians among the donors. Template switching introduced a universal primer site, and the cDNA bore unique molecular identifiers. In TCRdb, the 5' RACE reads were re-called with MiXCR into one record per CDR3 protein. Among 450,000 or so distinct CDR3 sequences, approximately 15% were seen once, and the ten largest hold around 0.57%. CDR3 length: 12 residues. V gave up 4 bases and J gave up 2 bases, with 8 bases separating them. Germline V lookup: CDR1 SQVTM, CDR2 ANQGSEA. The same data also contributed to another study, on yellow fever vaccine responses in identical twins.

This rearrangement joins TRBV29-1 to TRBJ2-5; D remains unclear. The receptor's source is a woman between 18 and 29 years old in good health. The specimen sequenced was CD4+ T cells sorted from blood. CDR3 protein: CSVGAKQETQYF. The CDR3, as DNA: TGCAGCGTTGGCGCTAAACAAGAGACCCAGTACTTC. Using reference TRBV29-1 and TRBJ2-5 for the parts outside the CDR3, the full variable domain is SAVISQKPSRDICQRGTSLTIQCQVDSQVTMMFWYRQQPGQSLTLIATANQGSEATYESGFVIDKFPISRPNLTFSTLTVSNMSPEDSSIYLCSVGAKQETQYFGPGTRLLVL.